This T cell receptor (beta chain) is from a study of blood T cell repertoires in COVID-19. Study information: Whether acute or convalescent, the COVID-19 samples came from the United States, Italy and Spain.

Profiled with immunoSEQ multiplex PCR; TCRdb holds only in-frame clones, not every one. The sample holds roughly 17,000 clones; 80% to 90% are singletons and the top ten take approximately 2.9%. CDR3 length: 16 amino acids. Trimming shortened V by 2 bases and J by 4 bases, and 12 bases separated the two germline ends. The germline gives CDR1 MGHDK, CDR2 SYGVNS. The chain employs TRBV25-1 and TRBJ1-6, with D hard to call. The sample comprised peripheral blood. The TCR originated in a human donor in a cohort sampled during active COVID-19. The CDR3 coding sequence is TGTGCCAGCAGTGAAATCGCTCAGAAATATAATTCACCCCTCCACTTT. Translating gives CASSEIAQKYNSPLHF.